The entry below gives a single T cell receptor (beta chain) sequence along with its context. The antigen is unknown. Trimming took off 4 bases at V and 0 bases at J, with 8 bases between the two ends. CDR3 length: 14 residues. Germline V gene lookup returns CDR1 SGHNT and CDR2 YYREEE (reference sequence). These data come from a study of cytomegalovirus exposure and HLA in healthy donors. Broader study findings: Reports state that TCR beta sequences accurately predicted most subjects' HLA-A and HLA-B alleles.

The PCR contained 60 Vbeta and 13 Jbeta primers. Original handling: As a later analysis found, there were 80 million to 90 million unique TCR beta chains, of which around 9.9 million were shared. Sequenced by immunoSEQ multiplex PCR; TCRdb stores in-frame clones only, minus some. V and J calls and clone size are copied from that table; D and trimming were computed from the DNA. The table includes 150,000 to 200,000 clones, approximately 84% detected once. The source is a boy younger than 18 in good health and CMV-seronegative. V gene TRBV5-4 combines with J gene TRBJ2-1; no clear D gene. Sequenced sample: PBMCs. This CDR3 is CASSLKSSYNEQFF. CDR3 coding DNA: TGTGCCAGCAGCCTAAAAAGCTCCTACAATGAGCAGTTCTTC.